This T cell receptor beta chain was captured by sequencing in a study of Ad26.COV2.S vaccination and SARS-CoV-2 variants. With regard to this clone: The antigen is unknown.

The V gene's germline CDR1 is MNHEY and CDR2 SVGAGI. V was pared by 6 bases and J by 9 bases, with 9 bases between. The CDR3 has 11 amino acids. The study's findings and limits: Placebo recipients trailed vaccine recipients in spike-specific TCR breadth. Once vaccination had occurred, spike-specific CD8+ and CD4+ T cell responses reportedly showed substantial breadth. It is possible that the TCR breadth and depth analyses underestimated the total T cell responses.

TCRdb's copy holds only in-frame clones and misses some; the assay was immunoSEQ multiplex PCR. The table records about 140,000 clones, roughly 90% of them present only once. The receptor comes from a human donor who had recovered from COVID-19. The sequencing used peripheral blood, collected after recovery from COVID-19. The V call is TRBV6-5, the J call TRBJ2-1; TRBD1 is a possible D gene (6 bases). This CDR3 reads CASSTGIEQFF. CDR3 DNA: TGTGCCAGCAGCACAGGGATTGAGCAGTTCTTC.